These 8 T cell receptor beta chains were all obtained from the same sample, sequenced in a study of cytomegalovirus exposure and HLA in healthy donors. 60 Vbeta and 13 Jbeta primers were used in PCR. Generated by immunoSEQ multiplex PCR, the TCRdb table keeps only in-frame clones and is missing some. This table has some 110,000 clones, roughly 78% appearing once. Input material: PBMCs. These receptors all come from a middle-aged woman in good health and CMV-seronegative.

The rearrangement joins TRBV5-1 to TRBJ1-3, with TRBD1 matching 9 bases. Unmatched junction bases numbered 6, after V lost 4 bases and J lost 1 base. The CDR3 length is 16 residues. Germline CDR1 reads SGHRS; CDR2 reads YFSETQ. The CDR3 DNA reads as TGCGCCAGCAGCGAATCGGGGACAGGGTCTGGAAACACCATATATTTT. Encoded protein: CASSESGTGSGNTIYF.

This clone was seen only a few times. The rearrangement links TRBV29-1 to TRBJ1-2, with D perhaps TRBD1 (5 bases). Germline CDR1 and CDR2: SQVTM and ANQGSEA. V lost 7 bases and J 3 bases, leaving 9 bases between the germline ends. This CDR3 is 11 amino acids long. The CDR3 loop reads CSARDYYGYTF. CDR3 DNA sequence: TGCAGCGCCCGGGACTACTATGGCTACACCTTC. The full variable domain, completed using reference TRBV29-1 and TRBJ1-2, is SAVISQKPSRDICQRGTSLTIQCQVDSQVTMMFWYRQQPGQSLTLIATANQGSEATYESGFVIDKFPISRPNLTFSTLTVSNMSPEDSSIYLCSARDYYGYTFGSGTRLTVV.

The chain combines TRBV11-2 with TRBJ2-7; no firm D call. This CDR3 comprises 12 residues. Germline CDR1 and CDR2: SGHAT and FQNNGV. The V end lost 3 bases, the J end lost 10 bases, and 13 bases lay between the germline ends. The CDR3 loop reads CASSFGGVTQYF. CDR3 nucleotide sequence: TGTGCCAGCAGCTTCGGCGGTGTGACTCAGTACTTC.

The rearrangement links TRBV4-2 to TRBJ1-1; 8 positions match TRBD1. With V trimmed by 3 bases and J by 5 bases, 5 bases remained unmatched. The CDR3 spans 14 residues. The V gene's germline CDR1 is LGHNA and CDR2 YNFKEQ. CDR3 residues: CASSHGTGRTEAFF. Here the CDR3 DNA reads TGTGCCAGCAGCCACGGGACAGGTCGGACTGAAGCTTTCTTT.

CDR3 protein: CASSQVFTSESSYEQYF. The CDR3 region has the DNA TGCGCCAGCAGCCAAGTCTTTACTAGCGAAAGCTCCTACGAGCAGTACTTC. The V gene is TRBV4-3, the J gene TRBJ2-7; 7 nucleotides line up with TRBD2. The CDR3 has 17 residues. CDR1 and CDR2 from the germline V gene are LGHNA and YSLEER. V lost 1 base and J lost 0; bases outside the gene matches: 9.

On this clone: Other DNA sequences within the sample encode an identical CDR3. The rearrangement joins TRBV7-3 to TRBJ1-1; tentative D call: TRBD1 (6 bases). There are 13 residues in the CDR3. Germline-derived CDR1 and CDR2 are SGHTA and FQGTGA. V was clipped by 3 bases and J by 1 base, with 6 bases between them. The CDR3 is CASSLGQNTEAFF. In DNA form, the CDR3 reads TGTGCCAGCAGCTTGGGACAGAACACTGAAGCTTTCTTT. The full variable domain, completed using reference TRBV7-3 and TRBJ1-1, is GAGVSQTPSNKVTEKGKYVELRCDPISGHTALYWYRQSLGQGPEFLIYFQGTGAADDSGLPNDRFFAVRPEGSVSTLKIQRTERGDSAVYLCASSLGQNTEAFFGQGTRLTVV.

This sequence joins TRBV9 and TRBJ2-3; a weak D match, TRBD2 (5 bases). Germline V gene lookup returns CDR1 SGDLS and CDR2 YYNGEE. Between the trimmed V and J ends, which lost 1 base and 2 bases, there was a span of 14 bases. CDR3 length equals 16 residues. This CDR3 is CASSVWSSPLTDTQYF. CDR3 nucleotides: TGTGCCAGCAGCGTATGGTCTAGCCCTCTCACAGATACGCAGTATTTT.

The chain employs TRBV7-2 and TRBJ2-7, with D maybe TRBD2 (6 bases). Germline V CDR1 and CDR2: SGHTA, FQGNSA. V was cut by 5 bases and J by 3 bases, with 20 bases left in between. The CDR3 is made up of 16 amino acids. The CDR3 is CASSPPLVVADYEQYF. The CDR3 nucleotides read TGTGCCAGCAGCCCCCCCCTGGTGGTAGCGGACTACGAGCAGTACTTC.